Below are 4 T cell receptor beta chains sequenced from a single sample in a study of PD-1 blockade in mismatch repair-deficient tumors. Data came from immunoSEQ multiplex PCR; TCRdb stores just in-frame clones and leaves some out. The sample yields around 130,000 clones, around nine tenths seen once. The sequencing used peripheral blood, collected roughly 67 weeks after starting pembrolizumab. Source of these receptors: an adult with mismatch repair-deficient cancer.

V and J are TRBV30 and TRBJ2-5; 13 bases map to TRBD2. V trimming: 0 bases; J trimming: 6 bases; junction bases outside the gene matches: 4. In germline, CDR1 is GTSNPN, CDR2 SVGIG (reference sequence). The CDR3 spans 15 residues. The CDR3 protein is CAWSVGLAGEKTQYF. DNA of the CDR3: TGTGCCTGGAGTGTAGGACTAGCGGGAGAAAAGACCCAGTACTTC.

The CDR3 protein is CASTPRGGGYSYEQYF. DNA for the CDR3: TGTGCCAGCACCCCTCGGGGTGGCGGATACTCCTACGAGCAGTACTTC. This chain links TRBV2 with TRBJ2-7, with TRBD2 as a possible D gene (5 bases). CDR1 is SNHLY, CDR2 FYNNEI, per germline. V lost 7 bases to trimming and J lost 0 bases, with 19 bases between them. CDR3 length: 16 residues.

The chain is built from TRBV5-1 and TRBJ2-1; D might be TRBD2 (6 bases). V was clipped by 7 bases and J by 1 base, with 9 bases between them. The CDR3 extends over 13 amino acids. Germline V CDR1 and CDR2: SGHRS, YFSETQ. CDR3 nucleotides: TGCGCCAGCGGTGGGAGGTCCTACAATGAGCAGTTCTTC. It codes for CASGGRSYNEQFF.

This clone was observed a few times. This chain joins TRBV30 and TRBJ1-2, with 9 nucleotides matching TRBD1. The germline CDR1 and CDR2 sequences are GTSNPN and SVGIG (reference sequence). This CDR3 comprises 14 residues. V lost 3 bases, J lost 7 bases, and 9 bases stayed unmatched. The CDR3 nucleotides are TGTGCCTGGAGCCGGGGACAGGGAAGAGGTGGCTACACCTTC. Translated: CAWSRGQGRGGYTF.